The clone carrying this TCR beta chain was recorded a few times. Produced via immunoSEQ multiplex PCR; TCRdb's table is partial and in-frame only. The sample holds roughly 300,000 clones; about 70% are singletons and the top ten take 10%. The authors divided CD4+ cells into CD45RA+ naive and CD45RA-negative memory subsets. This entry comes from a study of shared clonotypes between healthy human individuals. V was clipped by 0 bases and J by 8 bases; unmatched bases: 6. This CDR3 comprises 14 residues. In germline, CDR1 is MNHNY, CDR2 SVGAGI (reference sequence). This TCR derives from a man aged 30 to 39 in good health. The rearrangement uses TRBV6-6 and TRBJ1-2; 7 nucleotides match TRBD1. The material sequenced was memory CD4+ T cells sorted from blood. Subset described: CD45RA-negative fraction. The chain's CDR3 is CASSYSSGTEGYTF. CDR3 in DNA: TGTGCCAGCAGTTACTCTTCTGGGACAGAAGGCTACACCTTC.